Given below is one T cell receptor beta chain in context. Its antigen is still unknown. The TCR beta profiling, which covered VDJ combination and CDR3 sequence, was carried out using genomic DNA as the template. TCRdb reanalysed the reads using MiXCR and keeps one entry per CDR3 protein. The table includes approximately 81,000 distinct CDR3 sequences, roughly half detected once. There are 18 residues in the CDR3. Germline CDR1 reads SGHTA; CDR2 reads FQGNSA. J gave up 2 bases and V 0 bases, and 9 bases lay outside the gene matches. The sample comes from a study of CD8+CD57+ T cells in acquired aplastic anemia. Study-wide background: Sorted CD4+ plus CD8+ cells gave DNA averaging roughly 3 ug. Mean read depth for CD4+ cells from healthy donors was 10 million to 13 million.

Broader study findings: Between patients and controls, CD8+ Simpson's diversity did not vary significantly. Both patients and controls carried the same twenty-nine CD8+ CDR3 sequences.

The V and J genes are TRBV7-2 and TRBJ2-5; 10 nucleotides align to TRBD2. The receptor was derived from a human donor in good health, serving as a control. Source material: sorted CD4+, CD8+, or CD8+CD57+ T cells (not recorded which) from PBMCs. In nucleotides, the CDR3 is TGTGCCAGCAGCTTAGCACGACTAGCGGGCTTACCACAAGAGACCCAGTACTTC. It codes for CASSLARLAGLPQETQYF.